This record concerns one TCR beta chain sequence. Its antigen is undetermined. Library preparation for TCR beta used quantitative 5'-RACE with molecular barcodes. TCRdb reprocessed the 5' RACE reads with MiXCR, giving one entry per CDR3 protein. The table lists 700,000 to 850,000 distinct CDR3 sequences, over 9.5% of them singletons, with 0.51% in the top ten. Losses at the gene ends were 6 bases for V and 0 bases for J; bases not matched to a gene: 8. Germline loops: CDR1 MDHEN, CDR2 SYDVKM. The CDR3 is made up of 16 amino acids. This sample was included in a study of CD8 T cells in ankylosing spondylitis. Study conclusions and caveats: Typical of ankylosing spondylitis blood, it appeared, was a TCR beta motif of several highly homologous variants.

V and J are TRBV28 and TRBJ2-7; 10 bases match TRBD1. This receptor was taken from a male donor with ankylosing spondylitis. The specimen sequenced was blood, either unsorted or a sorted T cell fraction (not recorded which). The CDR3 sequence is CASRTGGLPSSYEQYF. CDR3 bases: TGTGCCAGCAGGACAGGGGGCTTACCAAGCTCCTACGAGCAGTACTTC.